These 16 T cell receptor beta chains share one sample of origin, sequenced in a study of control samples from healthy donors and cancer patients. The protocol was immunoSEQ multiplex PCR, while the TCRdb copy is restricted to in-frame clones and leaves out a portion. The sample lists about 120,000 clones, 80% to 90% occurring once. Input material: PBMCs. The receptors were gathered from a woman aged 50 to 60 with colorectal cancer.

The chain uses TRBV6-5 and TRBJ1-2; D remains ambiguous. V was trimmed by 4 bases and J by 6 bases, leaving 12 bases between them. Germline-derived CDR1 and CDR2 are MNHEY and SVGAGI. The CDR3 has 13 residues. In DNA form, the CDR3 reads TGTGCCAGCAGTTCTACCGGTCCCGATGGCTACACCTTC. Its protein product is CASSSTGPDGYTF.

The V and J genes are TRBV7-3 and TRBJ2-6, with D unclear. The CDR3 extends over 15 amino acids. Per the germline V gene, CDR1 is SGHTA and CDR2 is FQGTGA. V lost 4 bases and J 0 bases, leaving 7 bases between the germline ends. This CDR3 is CASSSLGSGANVLTF. CDR3 coding DNA: TGTGCCAGCAGCTCCCTAGGCTCTGGGGCCAACGTCCTGACTTTC.

V and J are TRBV29-1 and TRBJ2-7; TRBD2 agrees at 13 bases. Germline loops: CDR1 SQVTM, CDR2 ANQGSEA. After removal of 6 bases from V and 3 bases from J, the junction contained 2 bases not matched to a gene. This CDR3 has 13 amino acids. CDR3 in DNA: TGCAGCGTGAGGACTAGCGGGAGCTACGAGCAGTACTTC. It is translated as CSVRTSGSYEQYF.

The chain has TRBV5-1 and TRBJ1-2; tentatively, D is TRBD1 (5 bases). The CDR3 consists of 13 residues. The germline CDR1 and CDR2 sequences are SGHRS and YFSETQ. V was clipped by 4 bases and J by 7 bases, with 14 bases between them. In DNA form, the CDR3 reads TGCGCCAGCAGCACCGGGACGGTCTTTGGCTACACCTTC. This sequence encodes CASSTGTVFGYTF.

This chain links TRBV25-1 with TRBJ2-1; 8 nucleotides align to TRBD2. Germline values: CDR1 MGHDK, CDR2 SYGVNS. After removal of 2 bases from V and 3 bases from J, the junction contained 6 bases not matched to a gene. This CDR3 is built from 16 residues. CDR3 region: CASSEPPGLGYNEQFF. The CDR3 DNA follows: TGTGCCAGCAGTGAACCTCCGGGACTAGGCTACAATGAGCAGTTCTTC.

V gene TRBV6-5 combines with J gene TRBJ2-1; D is unclear. Germline V lookup: CDR1 MNHEY, CDR2 SVGAGI. The CDR3 totals 11 residues. V lost 8 bases and J 11 bases, leaving 13 bases between the germline ends. This CDR3 is CASGDFDQQFF. The CDR3 DNA reads as TGTGCCAGCGGGGATTTCGACCAGCAGTTCTTC.

The chain combines TRBV2 with TRBJ2-5; tentative D call: TRBD1 (6 bases). CDR1 and CDR2 (germline): SNHLY, FYNNEI. Trimming cost V 4 bases and J 4 bases, with 19 bases left between them. This CDR3 is built from 16 residues. The CDR3 protein is CASSVTGAPPIETQYF. The CDR3 nucleotides are TGTGCCAGCAGTGTGACAGGCGCCCCTCCGATAGAGACCCAGTACTTC.

The J gene is TRBJ2-1, the V gene TRBV19, with TRBD2 matching 10 bases. The CDR3 is 17 amino acids. Germline V gene sequence: CDR1 LNHDA, CDR2 SQIVND (reference sequence). J was trimmed by 5 bases and V by 3 bases; bases with no gene match: 10. Written as DNA, the CDR3 is TGTGCCAGTAGTATGTGGGCTAGCGGGAGCTTTAACAATGAGCAGTTCTTC. Translation: CASSMWASGSFNNEQFF.

The chain links TRBV7-9 to TRBJ1-2, with D possibly TRBD1 on 6 matching bases. V shed 5 bases and J shed 3 bases, with 10 bases lying between them. In germline, CDR1 is SEHNR, CDR2 FQNEAQ (reference sequence). The CDR3 sequence is 13 residues long. CDR3 protein: CASSPQGYYGYTF. In nucleotides, the CDR3 is TGTGCCAGCAGCCCACAGGGTTACTATGGCTACACCTTC.

The V gene is TRBV2, the J gene TRBJ2-3; D gene uncertain. The CDR3 is made up of 17 amino acids. Trimming removed 2 bases from V and 4 bases from J, with 19 bases in between. Germline V lookup: CDR1 SNHLY, CDR2 FYNNEI. DNA of the CDR3: TGTGCCAGCAGTGAAAAGTCGGGCAGGCCCGGCGCAGATACGCAGTATTTT. This codes for CASSEKSGRPGADTQYF.

Concerning this clone itself: The same CDR3 also results from other DNA sequences found in this sample. This chain joins TRBV12-3 or TRBV12-4 and TRBJ2-5; D not certain. Trimming removed 3 bases from V and 4 bases from J, with 3 bases in between. The CDR3 loop spans 11 amino acids. DNA for the CDR3: TGTGCCAGCAGTTTCGGAGAGACCCAGTACTTC. It is translated as CASSFGETQYF.

The chain links TRBV29-1 to TRBJ2-5; no firm D call. The CDR3 consists of 11 residues. Per germline, CDR1 SQVTM and CDR2 ANQGSEA. V was clipped by 6 bases and J by 5 bases, with 10 bases between them. Here the CDR3 DNA reads TGCAGCGTCGTAGTTGGGGAGACCCAGTACTTC. It is translated as CSVVVGETQYF.

This clone has only a few counts. Other nucleotide sequences in the sample specify the same CDR3. The genes are TRBV29-1 and TRBJ2-7; 8 bases fit TRBD1. The CDR3 runs to 12 residues. Germline assignment: CDR1 SQVTM and CDR2 ANQGSEA. The J segment lost 5 bases and the V segment lost 6 bases, leaving 6 bases of the junction unmatched. In DNA form, the CDR3 reads TGCAGCGTCAGACAGGGGACTGACGAGCAGTACTTC. It encodes CSVRQGTDEQYF.

The CDR3 DNA reads as TGTGCCAGCAGCGCAGGCTACTTGGGTGGTGAGACCCAGTACTTC. Protein sequence: CASSAGYLGGETQYF. This chain joins TRBV9 and TRBJ2-5; D is ambiguous. The length of the CDR3 is 15 residues. V lost 3 bases to trimming and J lost 5 bases, with 17 bases between them. Germline CDR1 is SGDLS and CDR2 is YYNGEE.

This clone was seen only once. V is TRBV3-1 (or the pseudogene TRBV3-2) and J is TRBJ2-7; 7 bases fit TRBD2. CDR3 length: 14 amino acids. From germline, CDR1 is LGHDT and CDR2 YNNKEL (reference sequence). Germline trimming cut 3 bases from V and 2 bases from J; bases unmatched to any gene: 4. The CDR3 nucleotides are TGTGCCAGCAGCCACCTAGCGGATCCCTACGAGCAGTACTTC. This gives the protein CASSHLADPYEQYF.

The chain couples TRBV10-1 to TRBJ2-3; no reliable D call. The germline V gene encodes CDR1 WNHNN and CDR2 SYGVQD (reference sequence). The V and J ends lost 3 bases and 2 bases respectively, with 0 bases between them. The CDR3 length is 11 residues. This chain's CDR3 is CASSDTDTQYF. The CDR3 DNA reads TGCGCCAGCAGTGACACAGATACGCAGTATTTT.